This T cell receptor beta chain comes out of a study of somatic mutations in cytotoxic T cells in rheumatoid arthritis. Study observations and caveats: CD8+ T-cell clonality showed no significant difference between rheumatoid arthritis patients and age-matched healthy controls.

Clones were read by immunoSEQ multiplex PCR, and TCRdb kept only the in-frame ones, dropping some. The repertoire has around 20,000 clones, 65% to 70% of them found once; the top ten carry roughly 18%. This clone was recorded a few times. Its antigen remains unidentified. The CDR3 has 15 residues. Trimming took 2 bases from V and 0 from J; bases not matched to a gene: 2. Germline-derived CDR1 and CDR2 are KGHSH and LQKENI. The J gene is TRBJ2-3, the V gene TRBV18; 7 bases map to TRBD1. The TCR originated in an adult with rheumatoid arthritis. The sequencing sample was made of CD8+ T cells sorted from blood. CDR3 bases: TGTGCCAGCTCACCAGGACAGGCGAGCACAGATACGCAGTATTTT. This gives the protein CASSPGQASTDTQYF.